Shown below are 2 T cell receptor beta chains from a single sample sequenced in a study of cytomegalovirus exposure and HLA in healthy donors. The PCR made use of 60 Vbeta and 13 Jbeta primers. Profiling relied on immunoSEQ multiplex PCR, and the TCRdb table lists in-frame clones only, not all of them. The table lists around 300,000 clones, 72% of them singletons. Sequencing was done on a sample of PBMCs. Receptors were obtained from a female donor in good health and CMV-seronegative.

This chain uses TRBV7-2 with TRBJ2-7; D call uncertain. Trimming stripped 7 bases from V and 3 bases from J, with 7 bases between. Germline-derived CDR1 and CDR2 are SGHTA and FQGNSA. The CDR3 runs 11 residues. The CDR3 sequence is CASKPGYEQYF. CDR3 nucleotide sequence: TGTGCCAGCAAACCCGGCTACGAGCAGTACTTC.

As concerns this clone: One end of the junction fails to match germline, which may point to a read error. The chain joins TRBV6-1 to TRBJ1-1; D remains ambiguous. Per germline, CDR1 MNHNS and CDR2 SASEGT. This CDR3 has 8 residues. Written as DNA, the CDR3 is TGTGCCAGCACTAAGAAAATCTTT. This gives the protein CASTKKIF.